The 13 T cell receptor beta chains presented below share a single source sample, sequenced in a study of memory CD4+ T cells and cytomegalovirus serostatus. Single viable CD3+CD4+CD8-CD45RO+ cells were sorted as the memory CD4+ T cells. Libraries were prepared by immunoSEQ multiplex PCR; TCRdb keeps only in-frame clonotypes and omits some of them. This table holds about 52,000 clones, 83% found once. The sample taken for sequencing was memory CD4+ T cells from blood. These receptors all come from an adult in good health and CMV-seropositive.

This clone was recorded once. The V call is TRBV19, the J call TRBJ2-5; no reliable D call. Germline V gene data show CDR1 as LNHDA and CDR2 as SQIVND (reference sequence). There are 12 residues in the CDR3. V was pared by 2 bases and J by 4 bases, with 5 bases between. CDR3 sequence: CASSIKGETQYF. As DNA, the CDR3 is TGTGCCAGTAGTATAAAGGGAGAGACCCAGTACTTC.

The chain links TRBV5-8 to TRBJ1-3; D gene ambiguous. The CDR3 contains 12 residues. Deletions cut 4 bases from V and 1 base from J, with 3 bases between. Germline CDR1 is SGHTS and CDR2 is YDEGEE. For the CDR3, the DNA is TGTGCCAGCAGCCTTTCTGGAAACACCATATATTTT. Translated: CASSLSGNTIYF.

This chain links TRBV30 with TRBJ2-1, with D tentatively TRBD1 (6 bases). The CDR3 extends over 11 amino acids. Germline values: CDR1 GTSNPN, CDR2 SVGIG (reference sequence). V lost 2 bases and J 15 bases, leaving 14 bases between the germline ends. This CDR3 reads CAWSTQGKWFF. Here the CDR3 DNA reads TGTGCCTGGAGTACGCAGGGGAAGTGGTTCTTC.

A few counts support this clone. The rearrangement uses TRBV10-3 and TRBJ1-5; weak D call: TRBD1 (5 bases). This CDR3 has 15 residues. V was clipped by 0 bases and J by 5 bases, with 11 bases between them. Germline V CDR1 and CDR2: ENHRY, SYGVKD. CDR3 in amino acids: CAISESGWDDQPQHF. The DNA of the CDR3 is TGTGCCATCAGTGAGTCAGGGTGGGACGATCAGCCCCAGCATTTT.

The chain employs TRBV7-8 and TRBJ2-3; D possibly corresponds to TRBD2 (5 bases). Germline V gene lookup returns CDR1 SGHVS and CDR2 FQNEAQ. The CDR3 runs to 15 residues. V gave up 2 bases and J gave up 4 bases, with 13 bases separating them. The CDR3 bases are TGTGCCAGCAGCTTAAGGAGCGCGGGCGCAGATACGCAGTATTTT. The encoded protein is CASSLRSAGADTQYF.

The chain combines TRBV6-6 with TRBJ2-3; the match to TRBD2 covers 8 bases. The CDR3 is made up of 15 amino acids. Germline V CDR1 and CDR2: MNHNY, SVGAGI (reference sequence). Trimming at V came to 4 bases and at J to 2 bases, leaving 5 bases not matched to a gene. The CDR3 region is CASSSSGPPTDTQYF. CDR3 nucleotide sequence: TGTGCCAGCAGTTCTAGCGGGCCACCCACAGATACGCAGTATTTT.

CDR3 nucleotides: TGTGCCAGCAGTTCACGGACAGAAAGCCCTTTGGAGCAGTACTTC. This translates into CASSSRTESPLEQYF. The chain uses TRBV28 and TRBJ2-7; TRBD1 might be the D (6 bases). The CDR3 runs to 15 residues. Per the germline V gene, CDR1 is MDHEN and CDR2 is SYDVKM. V was cut by 4 bases and J by 7 bases, with 20 bases left in between.

The rearrangement links TRBV28 to TRBJ1-2; no firm D call. The germline CDR1 and CDR2 sequences are MDHEN and SYDVKM. CDR3 length: 13 amino acids. V lost 6 bases to trimming and J lost 2 bases, with 10 bases between them. The DNA of the CDR3 is TGTGCCAGCAGCCCTACGCCGAACTATGGCTACACCTTC. This codes for CASSPTPNYGYTF.

The chain recombines TRBV18 with TRBJ2-2, with TRBD2 as a possible D gene (5 bases). V shed 2 bases and J shed 1 base, with 8 bases lying between them. CDR1 KGHSH and CDR2 LQKENI come from the germline V gene. This CDR3 has 15 amino acids. The CDR3 DNA is TGTGCCAGCTCACCAATAGCGAGGAACACCGGGGAGCTGTTTTTT. Protein sequence: CASSPIARNTGELFF.

V usage is TRBV7-8 and J usage is TRBJ1-1; TRBD1 is a possible D gene (6 bases). The V gene lost 6 bases and the J gene lost 4 bases, with 12 bases spanning the gap. This CDR3 contains 13 residues. CDR1 SGHVS and CDR2 FQNEAQ come from the germline V gene. CDR3 protein: CASRPQGITEAFF. In DNA, the CDR3 is TGTGCCAGCAGACCTCAGGGGATCACTGAAGCTTTCTTT.

The V gene is TRBV4-1, the J gene TRBJ2-1, with D possibly matching TRBD2 (6 bases). Trimming took off 2 bases at V and 0 bases at J, with 11 bases between the two ends. This CDR3 region has 16 residues. Germline CDR1 MGHRA, CDR2 YSYEKL. The DNA of the CDR3 is TGCGCCAGCAGCCAACTAGGACTAACCTCCTACAATGAGCAGTTCTTC. It codes for CASSQLGLTSYNEQFF.

This chain uses TRBV4-1 with TRBJ2-7; D is unresolved. The V end lost 5 bases, the J end lost 2 bases, and 13 bases lay between the germline ends. From germline, CDR1 is MGHRA and CDR2 YSYEKL. The CDR3 contains 14 residues. The CDR3 DNA follows: TGCGCCAGCAGCGAGCAGCCCTGGGCCTACGAGCAGTACTTC. Translated, it gives CASSEQPWAYEQYF.

The V and J genes are TRBV5-1 and TRBJ2-2; 9 nucleotides align to TRBD1. The V gene end was trimmed by 4 bases and the J gene end by 7 bases; junction bases not matched to a gene: 8. The CDR3 length is 15 residues. Germline loops: CDR1 SGHRS, CDR2 YFSETQ. CDR3 residues: CASSQGQGQVGELFF. The CDR3 nucleotides are TGCGCCAGCAGCCAGGGACAGGGCCAGGTCGGGGAGCTGTTTTTT.